This TCR beta chain stems from a study of blood T cell repertoires in COVID-19. Turning to the study itself: T cells, B-cell-depleted T cells, or PBMCs provided the cDNA or gDNA that served as material.

The CDR3 runs to 15 residues. Germline CDR1 reads SGDLS; CDR2 reads YYNGEE. Trimming took 0 bases from V and 3 from J, leaving 9 bases between them. The data were produced by immunoSEQ multiplex PCR, yet TCRdb's version contains in-frame clones alone and is incomplete. The sample has 35,000 to 55,000 clones; around 89% are singletons. The TCR sequence derives from a man aged 70 or older with active COVID-19. The specimen was peripheral blood. The chain couples TRBV9 to TRBJ2-2; D is perhaps TRBD2 (5 bases). The CDR3 is CASSVGQRDTGELFF. In DNA form, the CDR3 reads TGTGCCAGCAGCGTAGGGCAGAGGGACACCGGGGAGCTGTTTTTT. Variable domain in full (rest from reference TRBV9 and TRBJ2-2): DSGVTQTPKHLITATGQRVTLRCSPRSGDLSVYWYQQSLDQGLQFLIQYYNGEERAKGNILERFSAQQFPDLHSELNLSSLELGDSALYFCASSVGQRDTGELFFGEGSRLTVL.